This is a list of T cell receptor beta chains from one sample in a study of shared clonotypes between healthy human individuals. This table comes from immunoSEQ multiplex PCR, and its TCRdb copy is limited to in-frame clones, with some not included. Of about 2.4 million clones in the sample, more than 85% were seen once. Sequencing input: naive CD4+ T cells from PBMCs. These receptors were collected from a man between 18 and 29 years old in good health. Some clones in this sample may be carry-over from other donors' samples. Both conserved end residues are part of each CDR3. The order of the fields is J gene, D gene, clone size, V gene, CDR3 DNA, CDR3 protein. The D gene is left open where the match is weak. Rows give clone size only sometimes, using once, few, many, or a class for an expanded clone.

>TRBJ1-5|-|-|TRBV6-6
TGTGCCAGCAGTTACGGGCAGGGGATAGGGCAGCCCCAGCATTTT
CASSYGQGIGQPQHF
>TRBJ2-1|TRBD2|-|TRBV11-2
TGTGCCAGCAGTTCAGGGCGGACTAGCGGGAGCTATGAGCAGTTCTTC
CASSSGRTSGSYEQFF
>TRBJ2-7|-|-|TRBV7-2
TGTGCCAGCAGCCCCCGGGTCTCAGCCGAGCAGTACTTC
CASSPRVSAEQYF
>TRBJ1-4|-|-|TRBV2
TGTGCCAGCAGTGAACCTCGGGGAGAACTTAATGAAAAACTGTTTTTT
CASSEPRGELNEKLFF
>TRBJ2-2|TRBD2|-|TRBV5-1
TGCGCCAGCAGCTTGCCACTAGCGGGAGTTGGCACCGGGGAGCTGTTTTTT
CASSLPLAGVGTGELFF
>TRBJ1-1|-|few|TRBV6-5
TGTGCCAGCAGGAAACCTACAGGCGGGACTGAAGCTTTCTTT
CASRKPTGGTEAFF
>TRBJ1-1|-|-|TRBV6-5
TGTGCCAGCAGGGGGGACATTGAAGCTTTCTTT
CASRGDIEAFF
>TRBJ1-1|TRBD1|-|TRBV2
TGTGCCAGCAGTTCTGACAGGGAGTTTGAAGCTTTCTTT
CASSSDREFEAFF
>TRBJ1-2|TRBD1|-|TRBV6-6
TGTGCCACCAGAGGGGGCAATGGCTACACCTTC
CATRGGNGYTF
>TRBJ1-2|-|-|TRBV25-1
TGTGCCAGCTTTAGTGAGAATGGCTACACCTTC
CASFSENGYTF
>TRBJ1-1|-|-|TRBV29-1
TGCAGCGTTGTTAGGAACACTGAAGCTTTCTTT
CSVVRNTEAFF
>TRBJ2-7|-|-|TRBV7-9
TGTGCCAGCAGCCCGCTGGGCCGTGGCACCTACGAGCAGTACTTC
CASSPLGRGTYEQYF
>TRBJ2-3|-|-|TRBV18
TGTGCCAGCTCACTCCGGGACGCAAAAGCAGCAGATACGCAGTATTTT
CASSLRDAKAADTQYF
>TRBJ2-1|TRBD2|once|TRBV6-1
TGTGCCAGCACCATCGGACTAGCGGTAAACAATGAGCAGTTCTTC
CASTIGLAVNNEQFF
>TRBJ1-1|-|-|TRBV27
TGTGCCAGCAAAGGGTTTTCCCAGGGACCTAACACTGAAGCTTTCTTT
CASKGFSQGPNTEAFF
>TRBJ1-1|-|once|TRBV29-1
TGCAGCGTTGATCGACAGAACACTGAAGCTTTCTTT
CSVDRQNTEAFF
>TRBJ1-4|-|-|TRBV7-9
TGTGCCAGCAGCTTACCCGGGGGCGGTGCTAATGAAAAACTGTTTTTT
CASSLPGGGANEKLFF
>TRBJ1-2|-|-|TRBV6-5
TGTGCCAGCAGTTACTCCGGACAGATATATGGCTACACCTTC
CASSYSGQIYGYTF
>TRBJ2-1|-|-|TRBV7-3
TGTGCCAGCAGCCCCTCGGGGCTCAACAATGAGCAGTTCTTC
CASSPSGLNNEQFF
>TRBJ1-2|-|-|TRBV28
TGTGCCAGCGTAGCAGTCCCTTCTAACTATGGCTACACCTTC
CASVAVPSNYGYTF
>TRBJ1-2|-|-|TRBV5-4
TGTGCCAGCAGCTTACTAGGGAGTAACTATGGCTACACCTTC
CASSLLGSNYGYTF
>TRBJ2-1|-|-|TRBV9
TGTGCCAGCAGCGCCCGGACAGTTTCGTACAATGAGCAGTTCTTC
CASSARTVSYNEQFF
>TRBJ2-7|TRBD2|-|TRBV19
TGTGCCAGTAGCGGATGGTCTAGCGGGAGTTGGGAGCAGTACTTC
CASSGWSSGSWEQYF
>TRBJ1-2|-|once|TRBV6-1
TGTGCCAGCAGTGAAAATCCGGAGCCCTATGGCTACACCTTC
CASSENPEPYGYTF
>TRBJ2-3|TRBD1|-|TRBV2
TGTGCCAGTGGACAGGGTAGGACAGATACGCAGTATTTT
CASGQGRTDTQYF
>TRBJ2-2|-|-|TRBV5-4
TGTGCCAGCAGTCCCCTAGCGAGGAGCTCGAACACCGGGGAGCTGTTTTTT
CASSPLARSSNTGELFF
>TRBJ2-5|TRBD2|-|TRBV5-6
TGTGCCAGCAGCCTCTTCGCTCGGGCTAGCGGGAGGGAGACCCAGTACTTC
CASSLFARASGRETQYF
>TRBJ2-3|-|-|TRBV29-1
TGCAGCGCCCGCCGCACAGCTACAGATACGCAGTATTTT
CSARRTATDTQYF
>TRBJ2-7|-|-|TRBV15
TGTGCCACCAGCAGAGATCGGTTAGGAGTCGGCGAGCAGTACTTC
CATSRDRLGVGEQYF
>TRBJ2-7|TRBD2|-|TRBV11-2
TGTGCCAGCAGCTTACTCGGGACTAGCGGTAAGAGCTCCTACGAGCAGTACTTC
CASSLLGTSGKSSYEQYF
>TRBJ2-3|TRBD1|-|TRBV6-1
TGTGCCAGCACCCCCCAGAGACAGGGAACAGATACGCAGTATTTT
CASTPQRQGTDTQYF
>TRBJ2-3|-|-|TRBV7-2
TGTGCCAGCAGCTTACTAGCAGATACGCAGTATTTT
CASSLLADTQYF
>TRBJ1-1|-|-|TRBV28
TGTGCCAGCAGTTTACTAGTAACTGAAGCTTTCTTT
CASSLLVTEAFF
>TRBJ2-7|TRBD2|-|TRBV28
TGTGCCACCCTCAGACTAGCGCCGTCCTACGAGCAGTACTTC
CATLRLAPSYEQYF
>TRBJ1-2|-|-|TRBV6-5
TGTGCCAGCAGTTACTCCTGGGGGGCGGTGAGGTATGGCTACACCTTC
CASSYSWGAVRYGYTF
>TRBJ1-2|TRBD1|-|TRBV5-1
TGCGCCAGCAGCGGCCGACAGGGAGGAGACTATGGCTACACCTTC
CASSGRQGGDYGYTF
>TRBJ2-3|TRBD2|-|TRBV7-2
TGTGCCAGCAGCTTGGGGACTACCACAGATACGCAGTATTTT
CASSLGTTTDTQYF
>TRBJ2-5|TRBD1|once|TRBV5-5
TGTGCCAGCAGCCGGCAGGGGGATTTGTCAGAGACCCAGTACTTC
CASSRQGDLSETQYF
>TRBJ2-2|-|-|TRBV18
TGTGCCAGCTCACCACAAACCGCCGGGGAGCTGTTTTTT
CASSPQTAGELFF
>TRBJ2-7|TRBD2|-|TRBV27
TGTGCCAGCAGTTTGTCTAGCGGGGACGGTTACGAGCAGTACTTC
CASSLSSGDGYEQYF
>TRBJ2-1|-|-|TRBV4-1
TGCGCCAGCAGCCCGTACACTCCGTACAATGAGCAGTTCTTC
CASSPYTPYNEQFF
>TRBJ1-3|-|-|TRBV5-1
TGCGCCAGCAGCATGGGACTAAACTCTGGAAACACCATATATTTT
CASSMGLNSGNTIYF
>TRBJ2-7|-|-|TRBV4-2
TGTGCCAGCAGCCAAGACCTCGTCGGGGGACGGGCGGACGAGCAGTACTTC
CASSQDLVGGRADEQYF
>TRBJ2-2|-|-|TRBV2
TGTGCCAGCAGTGAGTCTAGCACCGGGGAGCTGTTTTTT
CASSESSTGELFF
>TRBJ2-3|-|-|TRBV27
TGTGCCAGCAACGTAGGACGCTACACAGATACGCAGTATTTT
CASNVGRYTDTQYF
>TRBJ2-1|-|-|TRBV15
TGTGCCACCAGCAGAGATGTGGATCCCTCCATTAATGAGCAGTTCTTC
CATSRDVDPSINEQFF
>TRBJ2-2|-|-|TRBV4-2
TGTGCCAGCAGCCAATTTCCTACGGGAGTAAACACCGGGGAGCTGTTTTTT
CASSQFPTGVNTGELFF
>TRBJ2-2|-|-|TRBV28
TGTGCCAGCAGTAGAATCACCGGGGAGCTGTTTTTT
CASSRITGELFF
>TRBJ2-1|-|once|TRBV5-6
TGTGCCAGCAGTGGCCGAAGCGGTGAGCAGTTCTTC
CASSGRSGEQFF
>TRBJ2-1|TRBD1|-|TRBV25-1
TGTGCCAGCAGTGAAGGCGGGACAGGGGACCTTGAGCAGTTCTTC
CASSEGGTGDLEQFF
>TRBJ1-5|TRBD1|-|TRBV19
TGTGCCAGTAGTACAGGGGGTAGACAGCCCCAGCATTTT
CASSTGGRQPQHF
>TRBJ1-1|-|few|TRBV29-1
TGCAGCGTTGACGGAAGGGGTGAAGCTTTCTTT
CSVDGRGEAFF
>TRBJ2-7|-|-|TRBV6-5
TGTGCCAGCTCCCGAGGGGGGAGCGAAACCTACGAGCAGTACTTC
CASSRGGSETYEQYF
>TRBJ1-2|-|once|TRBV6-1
TGTGCCAGCAGTGAAGCGAACAGGAACTATGGCTACACCTTC
CASSEANRNYGYTF
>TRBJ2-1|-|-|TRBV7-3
TGTGCCAGCAGCCTCTCGTTGGGATCCTACAATGAGCAGTTCTTC
CASSLSLGSYNEQFF